One T cell receptor beta chain is described in this entry. V was shortened by 6 bases and J by 1 base, with 12 bases between the two germline ends. This CDR3 is 14 amino acids long. Germline values: CDR1 WSHSY, CDR2 SAAADI. This record comes from a study of blood T cell repertoires in COVID-19. Study-wide background: Collection of acute and convalescent COVID-19 samples took place in the United States, Italy and Spain. T cells, B-cell-depleted T cells, or PBMCs supplied cDNA or gDNA.

Grouping used clinical history reported by participants in a survey and questionnaire. Using immunoSEQ multiplex PCR, the repertoire was profiled, and TCRdb retains in-frame clones only, with some absent. The sample yields under 250,000 clones, approximately 80% seen once. The chain is built from TRBV10-2 and TRBJ1-1; possibly TRBD1 for D (6 bases). This clonotype was sampled from a man in his thirties or forties with acute COVID-19. The sample consisted of PBMCs or T cells enriched from blood (not recorded which). The CDR3 nucleotides are TGCGCCAGCAGCGAACAGGGTAAGAACACTGAAGCTTTCTTT. Encoded protein: CASSEQGKNTEAFF.